This T cell receptor beta chain was recovered during a study of T cells in Graves' hyperthyroidism and ophthalmopathy (dated by TCRdb to the late 2010s). In the study overall: Peripheral blood was sampled at the time of initial diagnosis, prior to any treatment. Thyroid tissue and blood T-cell repertoires from six Graves' hyperthyroidism patients were also compared in the study. After sampling, hyperthyroidism patients received methimazole starting at 30 mg daily, and ophthalmopathy patients received high-dose intravenous methylprednisolone. Whether ophthalmopathy could be predicted prospectively was tested in an independent validation cohort made up of under 20 hyperthyroidism patients plus 17 patients who later progressed to ophthalmopathy. The paper reports TCR Vbeta CDR3 sequencing of roughly 140 peripheral blood samples: 43 ophthalmopathy, around 80 hyperthyroidism and approximately 17 progressor patients. TCR V-J signatures able to tell the groups apart were searched for in a discovery cohort of approximately 95 patients, of whom 43 had Graves' ophthalmopathy and some 60 had stable Graves' hyperthyroidism. The roughly 100 discovery patients were randomly divided into training and test sets at a 7:3 ratio.

The TCR beta CDR3 regions were amplified from RNA transcripts. The TCR CDR3 was subjected to a first round of RT-PCR using the HTBI primer set and the Qiagen OneStep RT-PCR kit. Libraries were constructed in a second round of multiplex PCR, after which size selection and purification were performed. Paired-end sequencing of the libraries was performed with 100 bp reads on an Illumina HiSeq2000. From the authors' description of their analysis: SOAPnuke was used to process the raw data, removing reads that contained adapters or uncalled bases, had a mean Phred below 15, or lacked an exact match to the constant primer or identifier. COPE v1.2.5 was used to merge the high-quality paired reads, and each unique nucleotide sequence was defined as a clonotype. MiTCR v1.1 was used to align the clonotypes against IMGT TRBV, TRBD and TRBJ reference segments. The analysis included only V-J combinations with a frequency above 0.0001, which together covered 99.2% of the repertoires. A TCS score was defined as the ratio of F50 (clonal expansion) to E x V (chaos), with BLOSUM62-based TCRdist applied between CDR3 peptides within each V-J. Welch's t-statistics and random forest reduced 450 to 600 V-J features to 13, which were used in a naive Bayes classifier (R e1071). TCRdb trimmed the raw reads at Q25, called clones with MiXCR and kept productive beta chains. Every entry covers one CDR3 protein and lists the most common genes and DNA from its rows. None of the V and J calls come from the authors' own analysis; TCRdb made them. The sample table shows approximately 360,000 distinct CDR3 sequences, and 15% to 18% are seen once. The top ten constitute about 30% of the sample.

Hyperthyroidism patients were newly diagnosed, had a disease duration of under 2 months, and were aged 18 to 65 years. The study excluded patients with uncontrolled infections, other autoimmune diseases, pregnancy or lactation. Diagnoses were based on clinical symptoms, serum thyroxine and TRAb, thyroid ultrasound and orbital computed tomography. For progressor patients, blood was drawn at the first diagnosis of hyperthyroidism, before any ophthalmopathy symptoms had appeared. PBMCs were separated from roughly 9.3 ml of fresh peripheral blood using Ficoll-Paque density gradient centrifugation. Progressor patients were initially diagnosed with Graves' hyperthyroidism and developed ophthalmopathy during follow-up. Trizol reagent was used to extract total RNA, and RNA quality was then checked on an Agilent 2100 Bioanalyzer. This clonotype came up many times. The antigen it recognizes is unknown. Base qualities are not at hand, and no much larger clone is one base apart.

The paper as a whole reports these results and caveats: A model built on a 13 V-J signature distinguished ophthalmopathy from stable hyperthyroidism, reaching 85% to 90% sensitivity and under 84% specificity in cross-validation and 80%/75% in testing. No statistical method was used to fix the sample size in advance, and group allocation was not hidden from the investigators. In validation, progression to ophthalmopathy was predicted by the model with 55% to 71% sensitivity and under 85% specificity, a median of 6.5 months before onset. Most expanded thyroid clonotypes (frequency above 0.001) were also found in blood, which suggests that blood repertoires may mirror thyroid immune responses.

The sequence was collected from a woman under 30 with Graves' hyperthyroidism that later progressed to Graves' ophthalmopathy. Material: blood.

The DNA sequence reads TGTGCCAGCAGCTTGGACAGCGGGAGAGCAGATACGCAGTATTTT. Translated, this is CASSLDSGRADTQYF. In this chain, TRBV5-6 is recombined with TRBJ2-3, and 8 bases in between align with TRBD2. The CDR3 runs 15 residues from the cysteine to the phenylalanine. CDR3 DNA only is kept here, 45 bases in frame from base 1. V has 0 bases trimmed and J has 4 bases trimmed; junction bases matching no gene number 4. CDR1 and CDR2, per the germline V gene, are SGHDT and YYEEEE.